This TCR beta chain was captured in a study of CD8 T cells in ankylosing spondylitis. CDR3 length equals 14 residues. Germline CDR1 and CDR2: DFQATT and SNEGSKA (reference sequence). V was cut by 0 bases and J by 6 bases, with 12 bases left in between. Study-wide results and limits: Reportedly, matched ankylosing spondylitis synovial fluid was significantly enriched for disease-linked clones. Ankylosing spondylitis blood appeared to be characterized by a TCR beta motif of roughly eight highly homologous variants.

In this sample, this clonotype turned up many times. Its specificity is unknown. In TCRdb, the 5' RACE reads were re-called with MiXCR into one record per CDR3 protein. The profile covers about 210,000 distinct CDR3 sequences, with about 7% appearing a single time and 14% taken by the ten largest. The source of this sequence is a male donor with ankylosing spondylitis. The sequencing input was blood, either unsorted or a sorted T cell fraction (not recorded which). The chain joins TRBV20-1 to TRBJ2-1; unclear D gene. The CDR3 DNA reads TGCAGTGCTAGAGATTATCGAACCATCAATGAGCAGTTCTTC. This translates into CSARDYRTINEQFF.